One sample yielded the 21 T cell receptor beta chains listed below, sequenced in a study of blood T cell repertoires in COVID-19. The protocol was immunoSEQ multiplex PCR, while the TCRdb copy is restricted to in-frame clones and leaves out a portion. This table holds around 21,000 clones, 88% found once. The sequenced sample was peripheral blood. These receptors all come from a human donor in a cohort sampled during active COVID-19.

V gene TRBV2 combines with J gene TRBJ2-7; D might be TRBD2 (7 bases). The CDR3 sequence is 14 residues long. V was cut by 7 bases and J by 4 bases, with 17 bases left in between. Germline CDR1 reads SNHLY; CDR2 reads FYNNEI. CDR3 residues: CASNLKGGAYEQYF. DNA of the CDR3: TGTGCCAGCAATTTAAAGGGGGGGGCTTACGAGCAGTACTTC.

The J gene is TRBJ1-4, the V gene TRBV9; 7 bases align to TRBD1. Germline loops: CDR1 SGDLS, CDR2 YYNGEE. The CDR3 is made up of 14 amino acids. Unmatched junction bases numbered 6, after V lost 5 bases and J lost 5 bases. CDR3 coding DNA: TGTGCCAGCAGTGCCGGGACAGACAATGAAAAACTGTTTTTT. This gives the protein CASSAGTDNEKLFF.

J is TRBJ2-1 and V is TRBV9, with 8 bases fitting TRBD2. With 4 bases clipped from V and 0 bases from J, the junction kept 6 bases outside the gene matches. The CDR3 totals 16 residues. In germline, CDR1 is SGDLS, CDR2 YYNGEE. Here the CDR3 reads CASSPGGASSYNEQFF. The CDR3 DNA reads as TGTGCCAGCAGCCCCGGGGGGGCGAGCTCCTACAATGAGCAGTTCTTC.

The chain is built from TRBV19 and TRBJ1-1, with 9 bases fitting TRBD1. V was pared by 3 bases and J by 11 bases, with 4 bases of the junction left unmatched. The CDR3 length is 12 residues. Germline V gene sequence: CDR1 LNHDA, CDR2 SQIVND (reference sequence). CDR3: CASSIRTGDAFF. CDR3 bases: TGTGCCAGTAGTATCCGGACAGGGGATGCTTTCTTT.

This sequence joins TRBV19 and TRBJ1-2; the D gene is possibly TRBD1 (6 bases). V was trimmed by 8 bases and J by 1 base, leaving 26 bases between them. The CDR3 extends over 18 amino acids. Looked up from germline, CDR1 is LNHDA and CDR2 is SQIVND (reference sequence). The DNA of the CDR3 is TGTGCCAGTGGATCGATTTCAGGGGCACACCAAGATAACTATGGCTACACCTTC. This codes for CASGSISGAHQDNYGYTF.

The table lists this clone with a few counts. The chain is built from TRBV4-1 and TRBJ1-6; possible D gene TRBD1, 6 bases. Trimming pared 4 bases from V and 10 bases from J, leaving 17 bases between. This CDR3 spans 15 amino acids. Looked up from germline, CDR1 is MGHRA and CDR2 is YSYEKL. The CDR3 DNA reads TGCGCCAGCAGCCGTTCAGGGGTTAACGGCTCACCCCTCCACTTT. Translating gives CASSRSGVNGSPLHF.

The chain employs TRBV29-1 and TRBJ1-1; 10 nucleotides agree with TRBD1. J lost 0 bases, V lost 7 bases, and 5 bases had no gene match. The CDR3 has 14 residues. Germline CDR1 and CDR2: SQVTM and ANQGSEA. CDR3 sequence: CSAQTGGVNTEAFF. As DNA, the CDR3 is TGCAGCGCACAGACAGGGGGCGTGAACACTGAAGCTTTCTTT.

This chain links TRBV6-5 with TRBJ1-6; 10 nucleotides align to TRBD1. The CDR3 sequence is 14 residues long. The V gene end was trimmed by 5 bases and the J gene end by 14 bases; junction bases not matched to a gene: 9. Germline V CDR1 and CDR2: MNHEY, SVGAGI. As DNA, the CDR3 is TGTGCCAGCAGTACGACTGACAGGGGGCTGGCCCTCCACTTT. Translating it yields CASSTTDRGLALHF.

This clone appeared a few times. This rearrangement joins TRBV18 to TRBJ2-7; a possible D gene is TRBD1 (6 bases). The CDR3 loop spans 15 amino acids. V was trimmed by 6 bases and J by 4 bases, leaving 19 bases between them. Germline assignment: CDR1 KGHSH and CDR2 LQKENI. The CDR3 protein is CASSGAGRRPYEQYF. CDR3 DNA: TGTGCCAGCTCGGGGGCTGGGCGGCGACCTTACGAGCAGTACTTC.

The V gene is TRBV12-3 or TRBV12-4, the J gene TRBJ2-1, with TRBD1 as a possible D gene (5 bases). Trimming pared 6 bases from V and 9 bases from J, leaving 12 bases between. CDR3 length: 12 residues. CDR3 coding DNA: TGTGCCAGCAGGGAGCAGGGTGGTGAGCAGTTCTTC. Translation: CASREQGGEQFF.

The chain recombines TRBV5-6 with TRBJ2-7; the D is unclear. Between the trimmed V and J ends, which lost 4 bases and 1 base, there was a span of 12 bases. The CDR3 runs to 14 residues. Looked up from germline, CDR1 is SGHDT and CDR2 is YYEEEE. The CDR3 is CASSRHSGSYEQYF. The CDR3 region has the DNA TGTGCCAGCAGCCGTCACAGTGGTTCCTACGAGCAGTACTTC.

V is TRBV10-3 and J is TRBJ2-3, with D perhaps TRBD2 (5 bases). CDR1 and CDR2 from the germline V gene are ENHRY and SYGVKD. This CDR3 has 15 amino acids. V dropped 8 bases and J dropped 3 bases, with 18 bases sitting between them. Written as DNA, the CDR3 is TGTGCCATCGGTCTAGGGTGGGGAGAAACAGATACGCAGTATTTT. It translates to CAIGLGWGETDTQYF.

This sequence joins TRBV14 and TRBJ1-2, with 8 bases aligning to TRBD1. Germline values: CDR1 SGHDN, CDR2 FVKESK. Trimming took 2 bases from V and 5 from J; bases not matched to a gene: 4. This CDR3 spans 14 amino acids. CDR3 nucleotide sequence: TGTGCCAGCAGCCAACTCGACAGGGGATATGGCTACACCTTC. This gives the protein CASSQLDRGYGYTF.

The chain recombines TRBV6-5 with TRBJ1-2; weak D call: TRBD1 (5 bases). The CDR3 has 14 amino acids. V gave up 2 bases and J gave up 5 bases, with 12 bases separating them. Germline V gives CDR1 MNHEY, CDR2 SVGAGI. The chain's CDR3 is CASSYGGEGYGYTF. The CDR3 DNA reads as TGTGCCAGCAGTTACGGAGGGGAAGGATATGGCTACACCTTC.

The CDR3 DNA follows: TGTGCCAGCAGTGGACCTAGTGCAGATACGCAGTATTTT. This translates into CASSGPSADTQYF. The genes are TRBV25-1 and TRBJ2-3; the D is unclear. The length of the CDR3 is 13 residues. The V end lost 4 bases, the J end lost 4 bases, and 9 bases lay between the germline ends. From germline, CDR1 is MGHDK and CDR2 SYGVNS.

This chain connects TRBV20-1 to TRBJ2-7; TRBD2 agrees at 8 bases. Losses at the gene ends were 3 bases for V and 4 bases for J; bases not matched to a gene: 17. The CDR3 covers 17 residues. The germline gives CDR1 DFQATT, CDR2 SNEGSKA (reference sequence). Here the CDR3 reads CSASGSVRAGAFYEQYF. The DNA for the CDR3 is TGCAGTGCTAGTGGTTCCGTTCGAGCGGGGGCCTTTTACGAGCAGTACTTC.

The V gene is TRBV6-6, the J gene TRBJ2-7, with a weak D call TRBD1 (5 bases). This CDR3 has 13 amino acids. Trimming stripped 5 bases from V and 3 bases from J, with 11 bases between. In germline, CDR1 is MNHNY, CDR2 SVGAGI (reference sequence). Here the CDR3 reads CASSLDRYYEQYF. For the CDR3, the DNA is TGTGCCAGCAGTCTAGACAGATACTACGAGCAGTACTTC.

This chain uses TRBV5-1 with TRBJ2-7; weak D call: TRBD2 (5 bases). Germline assignment: CDR1 SGHRS and CDR2 YFSETQ. Trimming stripped 8 bases from V and 0 bases from J, with 15 bases between. The length of the CDR3 is 14 residues. CDR3 nucleotide sequence: TGCGCCAGTCGTAGCGACGGTTACTCCTACGAGCAGTACTTC. This encodes CASRSDGYSYEQYF.

This CDR3 reads CASSQVPPRPGGQETQYF. The CDR3 coding sequence is TGTGCCAGCAGCCAAGTCCCCCCCCGGCCGGGGGGTCAAGAGACCCAGTACTTC. This chain joins TRBV3-1 (or the pseudogene TRBV3-2) and TRBJ2-5, with 7 bases aligning to TRBD2. V gave up 1 base and J gave up 2 bases; unmatched junction bases: 13. CDR1 is LGHDT and CDR2 is YNNKEL in the germline V gene (reference sequence). The CDR3 runs 18 residues.

V gene TRBV29-1 combines with J gene TRBJ1-1; 9 positions agree with TRBD1. V trimming: 4 bases; J trimming: 10 bases; junction bases outside the gene matches: 13. The CDR3 loop spans 14 amino acids. Germline loops: CDR1 SQVTM, CDR2 ANQGSEA. This CDR3 reads CSVVTLRDRVRAFF. As DNA, the CDR3 is TGCAGCGTTGTGACCCTCCGGGACAGGGTACGAGCTTTCTTT.

This clone was counted between two and nine times. This chain joins TRBV19 and TRBJ1-1; tentatively, D is TRBD1 (5 bases). CDR3 size: 15 residues. CDR1 LNHDA and CDR2 SQIVND come from the germline V gene (reference sequence). V lost 3 bases and J lost 0, with 11 bases in between. CDR3 DNA: TGTGCCAGTAGTATGGGACTAAGATTGAACACTGAAGCTTTCTTT. It codes for CASSMGLRLNTEAFF.